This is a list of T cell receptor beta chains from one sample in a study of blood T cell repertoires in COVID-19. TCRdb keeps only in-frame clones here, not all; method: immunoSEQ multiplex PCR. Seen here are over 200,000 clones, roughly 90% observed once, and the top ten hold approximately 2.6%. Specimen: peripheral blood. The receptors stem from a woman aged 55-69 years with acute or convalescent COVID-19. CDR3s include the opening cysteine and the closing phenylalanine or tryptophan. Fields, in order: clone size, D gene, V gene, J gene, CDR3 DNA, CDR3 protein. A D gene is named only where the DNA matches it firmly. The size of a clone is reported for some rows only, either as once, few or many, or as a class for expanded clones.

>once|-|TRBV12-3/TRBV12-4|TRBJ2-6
TGTGCCAGCGTCTCCTCTGGGGCCAACGTCCTGACTTTC
CASVSSGANVLTF
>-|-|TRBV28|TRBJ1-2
TGTGCCAGCAGTTTAAGCGGGGGCTTAGGCTACACCTTC
CASSLSGGLGYTF
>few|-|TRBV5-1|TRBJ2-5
TGCGCCAGCAGCTTGGCGCAAGAGACCCAGTACTTC
CASSLAQETQYF
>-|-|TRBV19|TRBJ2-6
TGTGCCAGTACCATAAGCCTCTCTGGGGCCAACGTCCTGACTTTC
CASTISLSGANVLTF
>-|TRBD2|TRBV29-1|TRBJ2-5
TGCAGCGTATCTAGCGGGGGCGCCGAGACCCAGTACTTC
CSVSSGGAETQYF
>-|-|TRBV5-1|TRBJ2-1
TGCGCCAGCAGCTTGGTGGCAGGGGATTACAATGAGCAGTTCTTC
CASSLVAGDYNEQFF
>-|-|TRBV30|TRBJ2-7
TGTGCCTGGAGAGTAGCGGCTACCTACGAGCAGTACTTC
CAWRVAATYEQYF
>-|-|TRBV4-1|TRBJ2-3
TGCGCCAGCAGCCGCGGGACAGTCGAGACAGATACGCAGTATTTT
CASSRGTVETDTQYF
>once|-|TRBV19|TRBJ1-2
TGTGCCAGTATGCCCTTGGGAGCACCTTATGGCTACACCTTC
CASMPLGAPYGYTF
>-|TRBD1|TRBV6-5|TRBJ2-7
TGTGCCAGCAGTTCACCCGGGACAGGGGCCTACGAGCAGTACTTC
CASSSPGTGAYEQYF
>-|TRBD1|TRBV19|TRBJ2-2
TGTGCCAGTAAAACAGGGGCGAACACCGGGGAGCTGTTTTTT
CASKTGANTGELFF
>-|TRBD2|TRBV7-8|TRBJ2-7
TGTGCCAGCAGCCCCAGACTAGCCCGGGAGCAGTACTTC
CASSPRLAREQYF
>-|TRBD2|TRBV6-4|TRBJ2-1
TGTGCCAGCAGTGGCCTAGCGGGGTCGAGCTCCTACAATGAGCAGTTCTTC
CASSGLAGSSSYNEQFF
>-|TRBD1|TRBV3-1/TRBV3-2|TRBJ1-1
TGTGCCAGCAGCCTAGGACAGGGAATGAACACTGAAGCTTTCTTT
CASSLGQGMNTEAFF
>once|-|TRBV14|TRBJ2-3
TGTGCCAGCAGCCGAGAAAGGACACCCGCCGACACAGATACGCAGTATTTT
CASSRERTPADTDTQYF
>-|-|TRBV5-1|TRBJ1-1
TGCGCCAGCAGCAGAGGGGGGAACACTGAAGCTTTCTTT
CASSRGGNTEAFF
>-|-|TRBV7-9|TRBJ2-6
TGTGCCAGCAGCCCGGCGACACCTTACTCTGGGGCCAACGTCCTGACTTTC
CASSPATPYSGANVLTF
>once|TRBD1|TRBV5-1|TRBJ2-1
TGCGCCAGCCAGGGACAGGTGGCCTACAATGAGCAGTTCTTC
CASQGQVAYNEQFF
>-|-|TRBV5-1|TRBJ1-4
TGCGCCAGCAGCTTGTCGGGGGGCCAGGGTAATGAAAAACTGTTTTTT
CASSLSGGQGNEKLFF
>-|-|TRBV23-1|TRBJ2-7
TGCGCCAGCAGTCGGACATACTCCTACGAGCAGTACTTC
CASSRTYSYEQYF
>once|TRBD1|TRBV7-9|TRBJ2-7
TGTGCCAGCAGCTCAGCCGGGACAGGGGGCAACGAGCAGTACTTC
CASSSAGTGGNEQYF
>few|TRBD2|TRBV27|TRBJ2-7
TGTGCCAGCAGTTTAGGGGGACGGGGGGGCTACGAGCAGTACTTC
CASSLGGRGGYEQYF
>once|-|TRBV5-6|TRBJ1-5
TGTGCCAGCAGCCTATACAATCAGCCCCAGCATTTT
CASSLYNQPQHF
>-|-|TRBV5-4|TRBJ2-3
TGTGCCAGCAGCTTGGGGAGTCTGGTAGCTAGCACAGATACGCAGTATTTT
CASSLGSLVASTDTQYF
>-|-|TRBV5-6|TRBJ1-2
TGTGCCAGCAGGGGGAATGCAGGGGACCTCTATGGCTACACCTTC
CASRGNAGDLYGYTF
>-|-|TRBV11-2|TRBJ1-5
TGTGCCAGCAGCTTACGGGGCGGGGCAGCTAATCAGCCCCAGCATTTT
CASSLRGGAANQPQHF
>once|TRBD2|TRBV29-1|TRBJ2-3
TGCAGCGTTGCCGGGAGGGGTGGCACAGATACGCAGTATTTT
CSVAGRGGTDTQYF
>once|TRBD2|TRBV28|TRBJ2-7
TGTGCCAGCACCTTAGGCGGGAGCTCCTACGAGCAGTACTTC
CASTLGGSSYEQYF
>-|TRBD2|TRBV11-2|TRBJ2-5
TGTGCCAGCAGCTTAGATCTAGCGGGAGGTAAAGAGACCCAGTACTTC
CASSLDLAGGKETQYF
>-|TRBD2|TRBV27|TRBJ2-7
TGTGCCAGCAGGTCCAGCGGGGGTCCCTACGAGCAGTACTTC
CASRSSGGPYEQYF
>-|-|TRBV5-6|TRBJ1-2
TGTGCCAGCAGCTTGGGCACTGTAAACTCCTATGGCTACACCTTC
CASSLGTVNSYGYTF
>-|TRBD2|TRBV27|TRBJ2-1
TGTGCCAGCAGTTTGGATAGCGGGAGTTACAATGAGCAGTTCTTC
CASSLDSGSYNEQFF
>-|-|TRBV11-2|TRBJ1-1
TGTGCCAGCAGTCCTGGACGGGGCACTGAAGCTTTCTTT
CASSPGRGTEAFF
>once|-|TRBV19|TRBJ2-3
TGTGCCAGTAGTAGCCAGGCGTACACAGATACGCAGTATTTT
CASSSQAYTDTQYF
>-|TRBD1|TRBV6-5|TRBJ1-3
TGTGCCAGCAGGACCCAGGGGGGAGGAAACACCATATATTTT
CASRTQGGGNTIYF
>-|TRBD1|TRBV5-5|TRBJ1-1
TGTGCCACCCAGACAGGGGGCGATACTGGTCGGACTGAAGCTTTCTTT
CATQTGGDTGRTEAFF
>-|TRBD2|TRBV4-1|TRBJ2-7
TGCGCCACCTCCCTGGGGACTAGCGGGAGAGGGGACCACAGGGACTTC
CATSLGTSGRGDHRDF
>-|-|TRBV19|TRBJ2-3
TGTGCCAGTAGTATGACGGGGGACAGAGCGGATACGCAGTATTTT
CASSMTGDRADTQYF
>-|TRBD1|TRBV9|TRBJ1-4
TGTGCCAGCAGCTTCCGGACAGGGGGATTTGAAAAACTGTTTTTT
CASSFRTGGFEKLFF
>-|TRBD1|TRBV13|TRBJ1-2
TGTGCCAGCAGCTTACGGCAGGGGGAGGCTAACTATGGCTACACCTTC
CASSLRQGEANYGYTF
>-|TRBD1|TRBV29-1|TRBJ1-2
TGCAGCTTCCAATGGGGACAGAGCTATGGCTACACCTTC
CSFQWGQSYGYTF
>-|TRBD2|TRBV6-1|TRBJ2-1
TGTGCCAGCAGTGTCCGGACTAGCGGGAGGGTACTTGAGCAGTTCTTC
CASSVRTSGRVLEQFF
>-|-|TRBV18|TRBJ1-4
TGTGCCAGCTCACTAGACAGGATAAATGAAAAACTGTTTTTT
CASSLDRINEKLFF
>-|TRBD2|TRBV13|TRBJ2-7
TGTGCCAGCAGCTTCTGGACTAGCGGGAGAAGTGAGCAGTACTTC
CASSFWTSGRSEQYF
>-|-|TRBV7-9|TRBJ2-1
TGTGCCAGCAGCCTCCCAGTGTTCAATGAGCAGTTCTTC
CASSLPVFNEQFF
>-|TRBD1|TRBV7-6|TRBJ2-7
TGTGCCAGCAGCTTATTTCGGACAGGGGGGCGCGAGCAGTACTTC
CASSLFRTGGREQYF
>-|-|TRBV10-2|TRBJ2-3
TGCGCCAGCACACAGTCCAGCACAGATACGCAGTATTTT
CASTQSSTDTQYF
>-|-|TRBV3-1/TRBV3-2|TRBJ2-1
TGTGCCAGCAGCCAAGCAGGGTTTGAAAGAAATGAGCAGTTCTTC
CASSQAGFERNEQFF
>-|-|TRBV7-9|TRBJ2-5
TGTGCCAGCAGCTTAGGACAGCACAACCAAGAGACCCAGTACTTC
CASSLGQHNQETQYF
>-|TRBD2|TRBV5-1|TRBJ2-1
TGCGCCAGCAGCTCCCTAGCGGGAGGGCCCGATGAGCAGTTCTTC
CASSSLAGGPDEQFF
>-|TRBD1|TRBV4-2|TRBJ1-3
TGTGCCAGCAGCCAAGAATCGGGACAGGGGACCTTTCACTCTGGAAACACCATATATTTT
CASSQESGQGTFHSGNTIYF
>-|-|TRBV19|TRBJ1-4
TGTGCCAGTAGCTACGGGAGTCATGAAAAACTGTTTTTT
CASSYGSHEKLFF
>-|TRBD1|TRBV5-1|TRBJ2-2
TGCGCCAGCAGCTTGCCGACAGGGTTGGGGGAGCTGTTTTTT
CASSLPTGLGELFF
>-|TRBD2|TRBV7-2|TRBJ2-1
TGTGCCAGCAGCTTAGGTGTGTTAGCGGGAGCTTACAATGAGCAGTTCTTC
CASSLGVLAGAYNEQFF
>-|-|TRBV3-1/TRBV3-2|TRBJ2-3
TGTGCCAGCAGCCAATCTTCCGGGGGAGGTCGGTATTTT
CASSQSSGGGRYF